This T cell receptor (beta chain) was captured in a study of blood T cell repertoires in COVID-19. About the research overall: COVID-19 samples, acute and convalescent, were from the United States, Italy and Spain. PBMCs, B-cell-depleted T cells, or T cells were the source of the cDNA or gDNA that made up the material.

Original methodology: Using reference gene primer amplification, nucleated cell counts were estimated. Profiled with immunoSEQ multiplex PCR; TCRdb holds only in-frame clones, not every one. V and J calls plus clone size are reproduced from that table; the DNA served to infer D and trimming. There are under 300,000 clones in the sample; under 90% occur only once, and around 2% lies in the top ten. Germline CDR1 reads LGHDT; CDR2 reads YNNKEL (reference sequence). The CDR3 covers 13 residues. The ends were cut back, 4 bases at V and 7 bases at J, with 10 bases in the middle. The specimen was peripheral blood. The receptor was isolated from a man aged 45-65 years with acute or convalescent COVID-19. The chain couples TRBV3-1 (or the pseudogene TRBV3-2) to TRBJ1-4; D is ambiguous. DNA of the CDR3: TGTGCCAGCAGCCGTTCTGTTCTTGAAAAACTGTTTTTT. It is translated as CASSRSVLEKLFF.